Listed below are T cell receptor beta chains from one sample, sequenced in a study of blood T cells in healthy people across ages. One entry per CDR3 protein results from TCRdb running MiXCR on the 5' RACE reads. In the table there are a few hundred thousand distinct CDR3 sequences, 27% of which are singletons. The sequenced sample was blood. The receptors were gathered from a woman in her seventies in good health. CDR3s leave out the opening cysteine and the closing phenylalanine or tryptophan. Each record gives: D gene, V gene, J gene, CDR3 length, CDR3 protein. A D gene is named only where the DNA matches it firmly.

D: -; V: TRBV4-2; J: TRBJ2-3; length: 13; CDR3: ASSQAVGRTDTQY
D: -; V: TRBV5-1; J: TRBJ2-5; length: 13; CDR3: ASSLVQGSGETQY
D: -; V: TRBV7-9; J: TRBJ1-6; length: 13; CDR3: ASSSAGAYNSPLH
D: -; V: TRBV12-5; J: TRBJ2-1; length: 11; CDR3: ASGQPRYNEQF
D: TRBD2; V: TRBV18; J: -; length: 13; CDR3: ASSPPVLADNEQF
D: TRBD2; V: TRBV7-8; J: TRBJ2-3; length: 14; CDR3: ASSLVTSGYTDTQY
D: TRBD1; V: TRBV7-8; J: TRBJ2-2; length: 13; CDR3: ASNPGQGRTGELF
D: -; V: TRBV29-1; J: TRBJ1-1; length: 11; CDR3: SVSWGGDTEAF
D: TRBD1; V: TRBV27; J: TRBJ2-7; length: 13; CDR3: ASSATTGGRYEQY
D: TRBD1; V: TRBV7-9; J: TRBJ1-5; length: 13; CDR3: ASSLTGSPGMPQH
D: TRBD1; V: TRBV4-3; J: TRBJ1-1; length: 11; CDR3: ASSHRTGAEAF
D: -; V: TRBV20-1; J: TRBJ2-5; length: 10; CDR3: SPKDRKETQY
D: -; V: TRBV5-1; J: -; length: 12; CDR3: ASRTTSGSYEQY